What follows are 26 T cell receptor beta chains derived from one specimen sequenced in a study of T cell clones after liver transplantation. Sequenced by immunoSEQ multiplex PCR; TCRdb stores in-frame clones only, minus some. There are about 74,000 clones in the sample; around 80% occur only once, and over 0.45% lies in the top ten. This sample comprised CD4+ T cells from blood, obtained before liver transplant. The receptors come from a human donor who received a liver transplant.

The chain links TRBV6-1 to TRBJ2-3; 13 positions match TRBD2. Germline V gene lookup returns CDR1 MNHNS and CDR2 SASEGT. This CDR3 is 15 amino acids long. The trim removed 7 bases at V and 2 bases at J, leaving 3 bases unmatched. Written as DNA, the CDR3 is TGTGCCAGCACCGGACTAGCGGGAGTCACAGATACGCAGTATTTT. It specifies CASTGLAGVTDTQYF.

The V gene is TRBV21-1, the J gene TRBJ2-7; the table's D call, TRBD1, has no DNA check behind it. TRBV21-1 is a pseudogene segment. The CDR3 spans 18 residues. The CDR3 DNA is TGTGCCAGCAGCAAAGTGACAGGGGGCCCAACCCAACTATACGAGCAGTACTTC. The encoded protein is CASSKVTGGPTQLYEQYF.

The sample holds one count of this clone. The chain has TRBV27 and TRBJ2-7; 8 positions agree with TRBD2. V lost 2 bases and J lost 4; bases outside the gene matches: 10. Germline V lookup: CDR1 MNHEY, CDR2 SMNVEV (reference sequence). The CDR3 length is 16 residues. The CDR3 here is CASSLKSAGDGYEQYF. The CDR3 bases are TGTGCCAGCAGTTTAAAATCAGCGGGAGATGGATACGAGCAGTACTTC.

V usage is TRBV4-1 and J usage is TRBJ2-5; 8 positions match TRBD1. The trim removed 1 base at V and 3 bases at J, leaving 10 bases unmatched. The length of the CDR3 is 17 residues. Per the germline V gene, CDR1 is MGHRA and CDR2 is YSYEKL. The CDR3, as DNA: TGCGCCAGCAGCCAAGTGCGGTGGACAGGGAGAAAAGAGACCCAGTACTTC. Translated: CASSQVRWTGRKETQYF.

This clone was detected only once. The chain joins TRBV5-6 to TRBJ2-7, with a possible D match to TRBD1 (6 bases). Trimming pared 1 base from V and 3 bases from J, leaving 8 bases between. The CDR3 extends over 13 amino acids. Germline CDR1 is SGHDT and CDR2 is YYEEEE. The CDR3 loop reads CASSLQGYYEQYF. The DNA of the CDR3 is TGTGCCAGCAGCTTGCAGGGGTACTACGAGCAGTACTTC.

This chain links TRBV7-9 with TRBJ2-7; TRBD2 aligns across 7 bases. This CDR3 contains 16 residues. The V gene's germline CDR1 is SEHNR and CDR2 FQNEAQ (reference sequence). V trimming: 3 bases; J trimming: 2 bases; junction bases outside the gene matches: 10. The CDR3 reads CASSLGGTLGAYEQYF. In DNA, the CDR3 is TGTGCCAGCAGCTTGGGGGGGACTTTGGGCGCCTACGAGCAGTACTTC.

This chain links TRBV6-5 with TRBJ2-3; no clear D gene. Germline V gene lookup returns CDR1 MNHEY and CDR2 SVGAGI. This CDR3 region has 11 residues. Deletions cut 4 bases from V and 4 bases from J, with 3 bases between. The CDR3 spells CASSWADTQYF. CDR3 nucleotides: TGTGCCAGCAGTTGGGCAGATACGCAGTATTTT.

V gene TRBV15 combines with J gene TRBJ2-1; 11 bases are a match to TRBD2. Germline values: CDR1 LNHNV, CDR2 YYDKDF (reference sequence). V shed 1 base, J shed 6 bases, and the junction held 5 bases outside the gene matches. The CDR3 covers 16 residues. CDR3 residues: CATSRGTSGFINEQFF. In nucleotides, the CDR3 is TGTGCCACCAGCAGAGGGACTAGCGGGTTTATCAATGAGCAGTTCTTC.

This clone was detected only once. CDR3 protein: CASSAGLAAPTGELFF. CDR3 bases: TGTGCCAGCAGCGCGGGACTAGCGGCTCCTACCGGGGAGCTGTTTTTT. The chain recombines TRBV9 with TRBJ2-2, with TRBD2 identical over 11 bases. Trimming at V came to 3 bases and at J to 5 bases, leaving 6 bases not matched to a gene. Per the germline V gene, CDR1 is SGDLS and CDR2 is YYNGEE. This CDR3 has 16 residues.

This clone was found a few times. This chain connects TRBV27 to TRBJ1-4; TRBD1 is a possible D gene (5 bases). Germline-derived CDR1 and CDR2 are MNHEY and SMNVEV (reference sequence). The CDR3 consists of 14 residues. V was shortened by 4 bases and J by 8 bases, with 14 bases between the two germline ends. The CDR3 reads CASSSRWGGEKLFF. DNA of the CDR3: TGTGCCAGCAGTTCCCGTTGGGGGGGAGAAAAACTGTTTTTT.

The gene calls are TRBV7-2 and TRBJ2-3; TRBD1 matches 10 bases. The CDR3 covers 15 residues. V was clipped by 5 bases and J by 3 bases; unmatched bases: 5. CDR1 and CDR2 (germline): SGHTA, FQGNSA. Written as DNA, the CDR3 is TGTGCCAGCAGCAGATCGGGACAGGGGACAGATACGCAGTATTTT. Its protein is CASSRSGQGTDTQYF.

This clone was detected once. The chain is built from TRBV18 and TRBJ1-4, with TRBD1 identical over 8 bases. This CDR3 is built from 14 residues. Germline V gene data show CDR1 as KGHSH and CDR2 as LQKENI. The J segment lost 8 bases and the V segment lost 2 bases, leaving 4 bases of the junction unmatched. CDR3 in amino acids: CASSPGQGKEKLFF. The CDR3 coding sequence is TGTGCCAGCTCACCAGGACAGGGAAAAGAAAAACTGTTTTTT.

The CDR3 spells CASSPQGRNTEAFF. The CDR3 region has the DNA TGTGCCAGCAGTCCACAGGGTAGGAACACTGAAGCTTTCTTT. This chain links TRBV28 with TRBJ1-1; D might be TRBD1 (6 bases). This CDR3 region has 14 residues. Germline V gene lookup returns CDR1 MDHEN and CDR2 SYDVKM. V was shortened by 5 bases and J by 1 base, with 11 bases between the two germline ends.

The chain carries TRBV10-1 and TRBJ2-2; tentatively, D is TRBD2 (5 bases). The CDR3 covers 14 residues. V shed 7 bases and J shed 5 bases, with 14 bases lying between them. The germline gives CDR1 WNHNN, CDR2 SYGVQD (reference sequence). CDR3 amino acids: CASKATPGTGELFF. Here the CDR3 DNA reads TGCGCCAGCAAGGCCACTCCGGGAACCGGGGAGCTGTTTTTT.

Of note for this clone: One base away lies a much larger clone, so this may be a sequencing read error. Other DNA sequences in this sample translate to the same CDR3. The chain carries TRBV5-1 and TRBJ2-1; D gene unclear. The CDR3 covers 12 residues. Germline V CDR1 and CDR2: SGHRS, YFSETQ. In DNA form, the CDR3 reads TGCGCCAGTAGCTCGACCCTACGTGAGCAGTTCTTC. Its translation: CASSSTLREQFF. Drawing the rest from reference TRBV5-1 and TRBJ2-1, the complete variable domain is KAGVTQTPRYLIKTRGQQVTLSCSPISGHRSVSWYQQTPGQGLQFLFEYFSETQRNKGNFPGRFSGRQFSNSRSEMNVSTLELGDSALYLCASSSTLREQFFGPGTRLTVL.

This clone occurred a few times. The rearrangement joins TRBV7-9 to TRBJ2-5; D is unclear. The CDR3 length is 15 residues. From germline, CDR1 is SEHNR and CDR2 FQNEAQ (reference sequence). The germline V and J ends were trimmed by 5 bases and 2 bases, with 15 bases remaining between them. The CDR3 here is CASSPIGQPQETQYF. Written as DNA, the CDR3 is TGTGCCAGCAGCCCAATAGGGCAGCCTCAAGAGACCCAGTACTTC.

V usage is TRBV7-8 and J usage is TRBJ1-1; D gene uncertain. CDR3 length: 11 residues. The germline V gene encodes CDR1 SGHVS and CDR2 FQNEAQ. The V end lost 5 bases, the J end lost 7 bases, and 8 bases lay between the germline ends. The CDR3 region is CASSLNGEAFF. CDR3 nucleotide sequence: TGTGCCAGCAGCCTCAATGGTGAAGCTTTCTTT.

The CDR3 is CASSPSGTSGRSDEQFF. The CDR3 DNA sequence: TGTGCCAGCAGCCCCTCCGGGACTAGCGGGAGATCCGATGAGCAGTTCTTC. V is TRBV7-3 and J is TRBJ2-1; TRBD2 matches 14 bases. Germline-derived CDR1 and CDR2 are SGHTA and FQGTGA. The CDR3 has 17 residues. J was trimmed by 8 bases and V by 5 bases; bases with no gene match: 11.

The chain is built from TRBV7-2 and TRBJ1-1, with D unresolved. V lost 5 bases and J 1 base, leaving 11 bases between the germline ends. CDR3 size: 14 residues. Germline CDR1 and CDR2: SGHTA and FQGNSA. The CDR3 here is CASSNEGWNTEAFF. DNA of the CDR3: TGTGCCAGCAGCAACGAGGGTTGGAACACTGAAGCTTTCTTT.

CDR3 protein: CASSSRVVGREGNTGELFF. The DNA of the CDR3 is TGTGCCAGCTCCTCCAGGGTTGTGGGGCGGGAGGGAAACACCGGGGAGCTGTTTTTT. The chain employs TRBV27 and TRBJ2-2, with 9 positions matching TRBD2. Germline V gives CDR1 MNHEY, CDR2 SMNVEV (reference sequence). This CDR3 contains 19 residues. Trimming cost V 8 bases and J 2 bases; bases outside gene matches: 18.

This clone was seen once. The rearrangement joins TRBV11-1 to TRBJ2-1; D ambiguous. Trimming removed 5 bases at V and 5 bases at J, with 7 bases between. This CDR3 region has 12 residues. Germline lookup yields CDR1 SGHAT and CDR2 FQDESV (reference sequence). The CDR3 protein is CASSPHDNEQFF. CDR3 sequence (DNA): TGTGCCAGCAGCCCGCATGACAATGAGCAGTTCTTC.

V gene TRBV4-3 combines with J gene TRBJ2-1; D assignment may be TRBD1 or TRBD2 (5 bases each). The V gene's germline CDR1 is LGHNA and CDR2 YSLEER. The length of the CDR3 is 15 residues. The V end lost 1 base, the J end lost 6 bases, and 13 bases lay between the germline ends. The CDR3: CASSQGSEGRNEQFF. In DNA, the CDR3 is TGCGCCAGCAGCCAAGGAAGTGAGGGGCGCAATGAGCAGTTCTTC.

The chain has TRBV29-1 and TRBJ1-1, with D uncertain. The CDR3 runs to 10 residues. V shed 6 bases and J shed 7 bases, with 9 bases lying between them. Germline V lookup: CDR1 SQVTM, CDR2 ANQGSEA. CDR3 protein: CSVQTIEAFF. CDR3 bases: TGCAGCGTGCAGACAATTGAAGCTTTCTTT.

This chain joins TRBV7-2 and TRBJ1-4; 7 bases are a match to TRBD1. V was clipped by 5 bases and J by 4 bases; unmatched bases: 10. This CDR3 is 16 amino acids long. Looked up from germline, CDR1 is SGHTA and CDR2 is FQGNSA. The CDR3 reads CASSPGPTGFNEKLFF. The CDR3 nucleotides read TGTGCCAGCAGCCCGGGGCCGACAGGGTTTAATGAAAAACTGTTTTTT.

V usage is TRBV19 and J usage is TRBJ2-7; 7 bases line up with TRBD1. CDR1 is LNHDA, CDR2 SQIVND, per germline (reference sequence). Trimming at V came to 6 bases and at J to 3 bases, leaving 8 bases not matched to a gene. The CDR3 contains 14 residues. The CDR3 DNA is TGTGCCAGTAGCGACAGGGCATCGAGCTACGAGCAGTACTTC. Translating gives CASSDRASSYEQYF.

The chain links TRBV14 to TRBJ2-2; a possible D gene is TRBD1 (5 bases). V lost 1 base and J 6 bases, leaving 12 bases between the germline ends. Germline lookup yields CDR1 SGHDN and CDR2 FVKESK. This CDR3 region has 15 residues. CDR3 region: CASSQVVGVPGELFF. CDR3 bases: TGTGCCAGCAGCCAAGTGGTAGGGGTCCCCGGGGAGCTGTTTTTT.